This TCR beta chain emerged from a study of beta chain features in type 1 diabetes. In this sample, this clone turned up a few times. Its antigen is unknown. The same CDR3 arises from other DNA sequences in this sample as well. The germline V gene has CDR1 MNHEY and CDR2 SMNVEV (reference sequence). Trimming at V came to 5 bases and at J to 0 bases, leaving 2 bases not matched to a gene. CDR3 length: 15 amino acids. Broader study findings: More deletions and fewer insertions at VDJ junctions were seen in type 1 diabetes patients. Shorter TCRB CDR3s, moderately but significantly so, were found in Type 1 diabetes patients in all four CD4+ subsets. A cDNA-based sequencing approach could over-represent cells with high TCR expression.

A heparinised blood draw that averaged about 120 mL was obtained once from each donor. Expressed TCRB transcripts got sequenced, as all isolated RNA was reverse transcribed. Using immunoSEQ multiplex PCR, the repertoire was profiled, and TCRdb retains in-frame clones only, with some absent. The data show around 690,000 clones, 9.5% to 15% seen once. V and J are TRBV27 and TRBJ1-4; 8 bases are a match to TRBD1. The sequenced sample consisted of naive CD4+ T cells from blood. This TCR was sampled from a man aged 25 to 45 with type 1 diabetes. This chain's CDR3 is CASSLQGATNEKLFF. CDR3 DNA sequence: TGTGCCAGCAGTCTACAGGGGGCAACTAATGAAAAACTGTTTTTT.